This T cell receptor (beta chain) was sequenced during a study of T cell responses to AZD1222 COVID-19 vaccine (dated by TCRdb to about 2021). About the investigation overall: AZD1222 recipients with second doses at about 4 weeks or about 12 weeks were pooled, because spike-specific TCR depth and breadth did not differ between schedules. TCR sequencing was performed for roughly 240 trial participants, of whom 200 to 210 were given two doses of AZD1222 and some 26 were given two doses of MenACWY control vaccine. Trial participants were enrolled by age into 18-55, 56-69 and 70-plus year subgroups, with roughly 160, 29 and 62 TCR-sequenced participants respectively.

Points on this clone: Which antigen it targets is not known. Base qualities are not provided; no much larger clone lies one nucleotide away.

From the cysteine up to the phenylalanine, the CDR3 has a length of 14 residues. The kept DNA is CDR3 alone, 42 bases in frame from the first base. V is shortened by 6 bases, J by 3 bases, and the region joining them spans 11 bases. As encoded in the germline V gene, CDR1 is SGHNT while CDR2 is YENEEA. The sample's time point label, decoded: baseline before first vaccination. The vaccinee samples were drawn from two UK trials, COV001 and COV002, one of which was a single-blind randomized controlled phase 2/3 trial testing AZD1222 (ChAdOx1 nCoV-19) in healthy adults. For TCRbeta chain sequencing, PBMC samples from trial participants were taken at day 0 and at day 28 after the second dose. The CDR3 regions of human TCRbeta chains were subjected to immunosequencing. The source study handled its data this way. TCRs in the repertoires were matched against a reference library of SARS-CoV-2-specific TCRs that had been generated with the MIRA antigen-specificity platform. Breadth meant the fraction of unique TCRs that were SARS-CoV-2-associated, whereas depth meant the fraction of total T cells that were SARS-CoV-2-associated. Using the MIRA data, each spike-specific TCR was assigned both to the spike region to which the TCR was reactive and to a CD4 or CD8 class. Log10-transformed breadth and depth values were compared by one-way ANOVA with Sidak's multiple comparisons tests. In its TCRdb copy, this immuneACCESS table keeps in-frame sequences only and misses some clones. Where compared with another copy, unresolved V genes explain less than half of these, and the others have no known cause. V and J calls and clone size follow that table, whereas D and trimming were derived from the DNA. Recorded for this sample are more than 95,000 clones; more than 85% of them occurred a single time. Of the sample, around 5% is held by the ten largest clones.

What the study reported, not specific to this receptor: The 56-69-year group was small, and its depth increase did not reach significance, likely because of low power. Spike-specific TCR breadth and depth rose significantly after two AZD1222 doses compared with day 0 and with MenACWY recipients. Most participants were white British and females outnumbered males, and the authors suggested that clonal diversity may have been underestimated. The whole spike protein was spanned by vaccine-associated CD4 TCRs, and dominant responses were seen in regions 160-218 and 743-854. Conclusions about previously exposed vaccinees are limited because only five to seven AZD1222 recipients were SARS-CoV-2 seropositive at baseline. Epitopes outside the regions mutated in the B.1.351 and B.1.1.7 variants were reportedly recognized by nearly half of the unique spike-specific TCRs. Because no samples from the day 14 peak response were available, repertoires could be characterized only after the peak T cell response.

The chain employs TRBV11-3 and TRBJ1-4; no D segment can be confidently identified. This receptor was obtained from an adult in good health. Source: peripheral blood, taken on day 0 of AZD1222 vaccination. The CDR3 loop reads CASSFRQANEKLFF. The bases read TGTGCCAGCAGTTTCCGGCAGGCTAATGAAAAACTGTTTTTT.